These T cell receptor beta chains were read from a single sample in a study of blood T cell repertoires in COVID-19. Sequencing used immunoSEQ multiplex PCR; TCRdb keeps in-frame clones, though not all of them. The sample includes about 280,000 clones, 65% to 90% seen only once; the top ten take less than 6.5%. The specimen was peripheral blood. These receptors were collected from a man aged 50 to 59 with active or convalescent COVID-19. Each CDR3 is given with its conserved first and last residue. D genes are given only for firm matches. Expanded clones are given a class, and other clones once, few, many or no size at all.

J gene: TRBJ1-1
D gene: -
clone size: -
V gene: TRBV2
CDR3 DNA: TGTGCCAGCAGTGGGAACAGGATGGTCACTGAAGCTTTCTTT
CDR3 protein: CASSGNRMVTEAFF

J gene: TRBJ2-7
D gene: -
clone size: once
V gene: TRBV21-1
CDR3 DNA: TGTGCCAGCATCCAGGGATCTTCCCCGGGACTAGCGGGAGTCGGGCGTTCCTACGAGCAGTACTTC
CDR3 protein: CASIQGSSPGLAGVGRSYEQYF

J gene: TRBJ2-1
D gene: TRBD2
clone size: -
V gene: TRBV2
CDR3 DNA: TGTGCCAGCAGTGACCTCGGGACTAGCGGGAGCATTTTAACGGGTGAGCAGTTCTTC
CDR3 protein: CASSDLGTSGSILTGEQFF

J gene: TRBJ2-7
D gene: TRBD1
clone size: -
V gene: TRBV3-1/TRBV3-2
CDR3 DNA: TGTGCCAGCAGTGGACAGGGCTACGAGCAGTACTTC
CDR3 protein: CASSGQGYEQYF

J gene: TRBJ2-7
D gene: -
clone size: -
V gene: TRBV30
CDR3 DNA: TGTGCCTGGAGCCGAGGGAGTGTCTACGAGCAGTACTTC
CDR3 protein: CAWSRGSVYEQYF

J gene: TRBJ1-2
D gene: TRBD1
clone size: -
V gene: TRBV18
CDR3 DNA: TGTGCCAGCTCACCGACAGGGGAAGCTTATGGCTACACCTTC
CDR3 protein: CASSPTGEAYGYTF

J gene: TRBJ1-4
D gene: -
clone size: -
V gene: TRBV4-3
CDR3 DNA: TGCGCCAGCAGCCAAGCGCACGGCCAGGGTGAAAAACTGTTTTTT
CDR3 protein: CASSQAHGQGEKLFF

J gene: TRBJ1-2
D gene: -
clone size: -
V gene: TRBV27
CDR3 DNA: TGTGCCAGCAGAGACCCAGGCGAGTATGGCTACACCTTC
CDR3 protein: CASRDPGEYGYTF

J gene: TRBJ2-5
D gene: -
clone size: -
V gene: TRBV28
CDR3 DNA: TGTGCCATCGGGACACCTTTTTGGGCCCAGTACTTC
CDR3 protein: CAIGTPFWAQYF

J gene: TRBJ2-5
D gene: TRBD2
clone size: -
V gene: TRBV18
CDR3 DNA: TGTGCCAGCTCACCTGGGACTAGCGAGGCGGGGACCCAGTACTTC
CDR3 protein: CASSPGTSEAGTQYF

J gene: TRBJ2-5
D gene: TRBD2
clone size: -
V gene: TRBV5-4
CDR3 DNA: TGTGCCAGCAGCTTGGCGGGAGGGAGGGAGACCCAGTACTTC
CDR3 protein: CASSLAGGRETQYF

J gene: TRBJ1-6
D gene: TRBD1
clone size: -
V gene: TRBV5-1
CDR3 DNA: TGCGCCAGCAGCCCCTCGGGACAGTATAATTCACCCCTCCACTTT
CDR3 protein: CASSPSGQYNSPLHF

J gene: TRBJ2-1
D gene: TRBD1
clone size: once
V gene: TRBV9
CDR3 DNA: TGTGCCAGCAGCACGGGACAGGGGGACTACAATGAGCAGTTCTTC
CDR3 protein: CASSTGQGDYNEQFF

J gene: TRBJ2-1
D gene: TRBD2
clone size: few
V gene: TRBV12-5
CDR3 DNA: TGTGCTAGTGGGCGGGAGGCGGGAGCGGGCAATGAGCAGTTCTTC
CDR3 protein: CASGREAGAGNEQFF

J gene: TRBJ1-2
D gene: -
clone size: -
V gene: TRBV29-1
CDR3 DNA: TGCAGCGTTGAAGTCCCGGAGGAGGGTTTCTATGGCTACACCTTC
CDR3 protein: CSVEVPEEGFYGYTF

J gene: TRBJ1-1
D gene: -
clone size: -
V gene: TRBV10-3
CDR3 DNA: TGTGCCATCAGTGAGTTCTCAGGGGCCACTGAAGCTTTCTTT
CDR3 protein: CAISEFSGATEAFF

J gene: TRBJ2-2
D gene: TRBD2
clone size: -
V gene: TRBV7-3
CDR3 DNA: TGTGCCAGCAGACTAGCGGCGGCGAACACCGGGGAGCTGTTTTTT
CDR3 protein: CASRLAAANTGELFF

J gene: TRBJ2-1
D gene: TRBD1
clone size: -
V gene: TRBV2
CDR3 DNA: TGTGCCAGCACCTTCGACAGGGGGGGGGAGTTCTTC
CDR3 protein: CASTFDRGGEFF

J gene: TRBJ1-2
D gene: -
clone size: -
V gene: TRBV13
CDR3 DNA: TGTGCCAGCAGCTCCCGCCTGGCAGGGGCGAGCTATGGCTACACCTTC
CDR3 protein: CASSSRLAGASYGYTF

J gene: TRBJ2-7
D gene: TRBD2
clone size: -
V gene: TRBV30
CDR3 DNA: TGTGCCTGGAGTGACCCGAGGACTAGCGGGAGATACGAGCAGTACTTC
CDR3 protein: CAWSDPRTSGRYEQYF

J gene: TRBJ2-7
D gene: -
clone size: -
V gene: TRBV2
CDR3 DNA: TGTGCCAGCAGGCTCCGGGTCCCCTCCTACGAGCAGTACTTC
CDR3 protein: CASRLRVPSYEQYF

J gene: TRBJ2-7
D gene: -
clone size: once
V gene: TRBV30
CDR3 DNA: TGTGCCTGGAGTACTCTAGCCTCCTACGAGCAGTACTTC
CDR3 protein: CAWSTLASYEQYF

J gene: TRBJ2-2
D gene: TRBD2
clone size: -
V gene: TRBV7-9
CDR3 DNA: TGTGCCAGCAGCCATCCCGGACTAGCGGACGGGGAGCTGTTTTTT
CDR3 protein: CASSHPGLADGELFF

J gene: TRBJ2-7
D gene: TRBD1
clone size: -
V gene: TRBV5-1
CDR3 DNA: TGCGCCAGCAGCCGGGGACAGGGAGGCTACGAGCAGTACTTC
CDR3 protein: CASSRGQGGYEQYF

J gene: TRBJ1-1
D gene: -
clone size: -
V gene: TRBV19
CDR3 DNA: TGTGCCAGTAGTTCGACACAGGGTCCGCGAGCTTTCTTT
CDR3 protein: CASSSTQGPRAFF

J gene: TRBJ1-2
D gene: TRBD1
clone size: -
V gene: TRBV5-1
CDR3 DNA: TGCGCCAGCAGCTTGGGGACAGGGAGTAGCTATGGCTACACCTTC
CDR3 protein: CASSLGTGSSYGYTF

J gene: TRBJ2-5
D gene: -
clone size: -
V gene: TRBV2
CDR3 DNA: TGTGCCAGCGGGAGACGGCCACAAGAGACCCAGTACTTC
CDR3 protein: CASGRRPQETQYF

J gene: TRBJ2-3
D gene: -
clone size: -
V gene: TRBV19
CDR3 DNA: TGTGCCAGTAGTAACCGGGGGACAGATACGCAGTATTTT
CDR3 protein: CASSNRGTDTQYF

J gene: TRBJ2-5
D gene: TRBD2
clone size: -
V gene: TRBV11-3
CDR3 DNA: TGTGCCAGCAGCTCACAGTCCCTAGCGGGAGTGGAGGAGACCCAGTACTTC
CDR3 protein: CASSSQSLAGVEETQYF

J gene: TRBJ1-1
D gene: TRBD1
clone size: few
V gene: TRBV19
CDR3 DNA: TGTGCCAGTAGTTTGGGACAGGGGAACACTGAAGCTTTCTTT
CDR3 protein: CASSLGQGNTEAFF

J gene: TRBJ2-3
D gene: TRBD2
clone size: -
V gene: TRBV3-1/TRBV3-2
CDR3 DNA: TGTGCCAGCAGCCAAGGTGAGCGGGGCACGCAGTATTTT
CDR3 protein: CASSQGERGTQYF

J gene: TRBJ1-1
D gene: -
clone size: -
V gene: TRBV6-5
CDR3 DNA: TGTGCCAGCAAAATAACGACAGGACCTGAAGCTTTCTTT
CDR3 protein: CASKITTGPEAFF

J gene: TRBJ1-5
D gene: -
clone size: -
V gene: TRBV25-1
CDR3 DNA: TGTGCCAGCAGGGCAACGACAGACGAAAGCAATCAGCCCCAGCATTTT
CDR3 protein: CASRATTDESNQPQHF

J gene: TRBJ2-7
D gene: TRBD2
clone size: -
V gene: TRBV19
CDR3 DNA: TGTGCCAGTAGTCTTTTTAGCGGGAACCCCTACGAGCAGTACTTC
CDR3 protein: CASSLFSGNPYEQYF

J gene: TRBJ1-1
D gene: -
clone size: -
V gene: TRBV5-6
CDR3 DNA: TGTGCCAGCAGCTTGGGTTACGGTGGTGTTGAAGCTTTCTTT
CDR3 protein: CASSLGYGGVEAFF

J gene: TRBJ2-2
D gene: TRBD1
clone size: -
V gene: TRBV9
CDR3 DNA: TGTGCCAGCAGCGTAGGGGTAGGACAGGGAAACGGGGAGCTGTTTTTT
CDR3 protein: CASSVGVGQGNGELFF

J gene: TRBJ1-2
D gene: -
clone size: once
V gene: TRBV13
CDR3 DNA: TGTGCCAGCAGCATAAACCGGGTCCTTGGCTATGGCTACACCTTC
CDR3 protein: CASSINRVLGYGYTF

J gene: TRBJ1-6
D gene: -
clone size: -
V gene: TRBV6-5
CDR3 DNA: TGTGCCAGCAGGCACGACAGCTTTGGCAATTCACCCCTCCACTTT
CDR3 protein: CASRHDSFGNSPLHF

J gene: TRBJ1-6
D gene: TRBD1
clone size: few
V gene: TRBV7-9
CDR3 DNA: TGTGCCAGCAGCCCAGGGGGGACAGATAATTCACCCCTCCACTTT
CDR3 protein: CASSPGGTDNSPLHF

J gene: TRBJ2-1
D gene: -
clone size: -
V gene: TRBV11-3
CDR3 DNA: TGTGCCAGCAGCTTCGGGGGAGTGTCAGGGTTAGGAAATGAGCAGTTCTTC
CDR3 protein: CASSFGGVSGLGNEQFF

J gene: TRBJ2-1
D gene: TRBD2
clone size: once
V gene: TRBV5-1
CDR3 DNA: TGCGCCAGCAGCACGGATAGCGGGAGGAGAGTTAATGAGCAGTTCTTC
CDR3 protein: CASSTDSGRRVNEQFF